This T cell receptor (beta chain) emerged from a study of PD-1 blockade in classical Hodgkin lymphoma. Study-wide context: Administration of nivolumab to patients was at 3 mg/kg intravenously every 2 weeks. Study results and caveats: Complete responders started with a diversity level that resembled newly diagnosed patients at baseline. After ASCT, patients who started nivolumab under 1 year later were excluded.

Regarding this clone: Antigen: not known.

TCRdb keeps only in-frame clones here, not all; method: immunoSEQ multiplex PCR. The sample lists roughly 50,000 clones; around 80% were seen once. All patients relapsed after autologous stem cell transplantation, and brentuximab vedotin exposure varied. Germline assignment: CDR1 SGHRS and CDR2 YFSETQ. The V end was cut by 4 bases, the J end by 5 bases, with 13 bases between. This CDR3 has 14 amino acids. This receptor was obtained from a human donor with classical Hodgkin lymphoma. The source was peripheral blood mononuclear cells (PBMCs), collected before the second cycle of nivolumab. The chain joins TRBV5-1 to TRBJ1-3, with a tentative D call TRBD1 (6 bases). CDR3 protein: CASSPTGHRNTIYF. The CDR3 nucleotides read TGCGCCAGCAGCCCTACAGGGCATCGAAACACCATATATTTT.